This T cell receptor (beta chain) emerged from a study of vaccination effects on CD4 cells after COVID-19. At the level of the study: It was two doses of either the BNT162b2 or mRNA-1273 vaccine that participants received.

Per the germline V gene, CDR1 is SNHLY and CDR2 is FYNNEI. The CDR3 length is 13 residues. Study-wide results and caveats: Within healthy vaccinees, only 1 of 255 vaccine-induced clones displayed cross-reactivity with common cold coronaviruses. Marked clonal contraction of infection- and vaccine-induced clones was seen late after vaccination.

Comments on this clone: Its antigen remains unknown. Its ends do not fully match the called genes, so a read error is possible.

Data came from immunoSEQ multiplex PCR; TCRdb stores just in-frame clones and leaves some out. The data contain more than 35,000 clones, roughly 62% of them singletons. Antigen-specific CD4+ T cells expanded by the ViraFEST assay with viral peptide pools were then sequenced. Scientists isolated CD4+ T cells after a roughly 10-day culture period ended. Vaccine recipients, nucleocapsid antibody negative, had no prior SARS-CoV-2 infection. Wells of some 1.9 million PBMC each were grown with roughly 10 IU/ml IL-2 and around 10 ug/ml peptides. The sequencing here drew on CD4+ T cells from PBMCs cultured with HCoV-OC43 spike peptides, taken before COVID-19 vaccination. Stated subset: HCoV-OC43 spike overlapping peptide pool stimulation. This TCR derives from a human donor who received a COVID-19 vaccine. This chain connects TRBV2 to TRBJ2-7; 9 nucleotides align to TRBD1. As DNA, the CDR3 is TGTGCCAGCACCGGGACAGGGAAAACCACAATCTATTTC. Its protein product is CASTGTGKTTIYF.